These 25 T cell receptor beta chains came from one sample sequenced in a study of shared clonotypes between healthy human individuals. Profiled with immunoSEQ multiplex PCR; TCRdb holds only in-frame clones, not every one. The sample has more than 850,000 clones, approximately 80% seen once; the top ten hold approximately 0.5%. Sequencing input: memory CD4+ T cells from PBMCs. Regarding subset: CD45RA-negative fraction. Receptors were obtained from a man aged 18 to 29 in good health. Some clones in this sample may be carry-over from other donors' samples.

The gene calls are TRBV30 and TRBJ1-2, with 10 nucleotides matching TRBD1. CDR3 size: 14 residues. Per the germline V gene, CDR1 is GTSNPN and CDR2 is SVGIG (reference sequence). The junction had 4 bases not matched to a gene; V was cut back by 3 bases and J by 3 bases. Written as DNA, the CDR3 is TGTGCCTGGAGAAGGACAGGGGGATACTATGGCTACACCTTC. Protein product: CAWRRTGGYYGYTF.

A remark on this clone: This same CDR3 is encoded by further DNA sequences in the sample. The V gene is TRBV15, the J gene TRBJ2-1; D not certain. The CDR3 contains 14 residues. Germline CDR1 is LNHNV and CDR2 is YYDKDF (reference sequence). V lost 3 bases and J lost 2, with 8 bases in between. The CDR3 protein is CATSRAGPYNEQFF. Written as DNA, the CDR3 is TGTGCCACCAGCAGGGCAGGCCCCTACAATGAGCAGTTCTTC.

V usage is TRBV7-8 and J usage is TRBJ1-2; D gene uncertain. This CDR3 is 13 amino acids long. Germline V CDR1 and CDR2: SGHVS, FQNEAQ. V was pared by 5 bases and J by 3 bases, with 10 bases between. The CDR3 DNA sequence: TGTGCCAGCAGCCCGCGGGCCTACTATGGCTACACCTTC. This gives the protein CASSPRAYYGYTF.

CDR3 protein: CASTRSRPGQGIYGYTF. The CDR3 bases are TGTGCCAGCACCCGGAGCCGACCCGGACAGGGAATCTATGGCTACACCTTC. This sequence joins TRBV27 and TRBJ1-2, with TRBD1 matching 8 bases. The CDR3 extends over 17 amino acids. CDR1 MNHEY and CDR2 SMNVEV come from the germline V gene (reference sequence). With V trimmed by 7 bases and J by 4 bases, 17 bases remained unmatched.

The chain carries TRBV19 and TRBJ2-3, with 11 bases lining up with TRBD2. Germline V gene sequence: CDR1 LNHDA, CDR2 SQIVND (reference sequence). The CDR3 is made up of 15 amino acids. V was clipped by 6 bases and J by 1 base; unmatched bases: 3. The DNA of the CDR3 is TGTGCCAGTAGCACACTAGCGGGGGGCACAGATACGCAGTATTTT. This sequence encodes CASSTLAGGTDTQYF.

This clone was seen a few times. The chain joins TRBV7-8 to TRBJ2-7; TRBD2 matches at 8 bases. The CDR3 is 12 residues long. Germline values: CDR1 SGHVS, CDR2 FQNEAQ. V gave up 5 bases and J gave up 5 bases; unmatched junction bases: 2. CDR3 in DNA: TGTGCCAGCAGCCGGGAGGGGGACGAGCAGTACTTC. Its protein is CASSREGDEQYF.

Only a few counts were recorded for this clone. Other nucleotide sequences from this sample produce the same CDR3. The rearrangement links TRBV11-2 to TRBJ2-1; a weak D match, TRBD1 (6 bases). Trimming cost V 3 bases and J 4 bases, with 7 bases left between them. The CDR3 runs 13 residues. Germline loops: CDR1 SGHAT, CDR2 FQNNGV. DNA for the CDR3: TGTGCCAGCAGCTTGGGGGCTTACAATGAGCAGTTCTTC. Translated: CASSLGAYNEQFF.

This chain connects TRBV10-3 to TRBJ2-1, with TRBD1 matching over 10 bases. The germline V gene has CDR1 ENHRY and CDR2 SYGVKD. J was trimmed by 5 bases and V by 6 bases; bases with no gene match: 7. The CDR3 is made up of 15 amino acids. Written as DNA, the CDR3 is TGTGCCATCAGGGACTCGGGACAGGGGAACAATGAGCAGTTCTTC. Its protein product is CAIRDSGQGNNEQFF.

This clone appeared once. V gene TRBV28 combines with J gene TRBJ2-1; a possible D gene is TRBD2 (6 bases). V gave up 2 bases and J gave up 2 bases, with 10 bases separating them. Germline V gene sequence: CDR1 MDHEN, CDR2 SYDVKM. The CDR3 runs to 15 residues. The CDR3 protein is CASSLTGVAYNEQFF. As DNA, the CDR3 is TGTGCCAGCAGTTTAACGGGAGTCGCCTACAATGAGCAGTTCTTC. Full variable domain (rest looked up from reference TRBV28 and TRBJ2-1): DVKVTQSSRYLVKRTGEKVFLECVQDMDHENMFWYRQDPGLGLRLIYFSYDVKMKEKGDIPEGYSVSREKKERFSLILESASTNQTSMYLCASSLTGVAYNEQFFGPGTRLTVL.

This sequence joins TRBV30 and TRBJ2-7, with a possible D match to TRBD2 (5 bases). CDR3 length: 13 residues. The V gene lost 1 base and the J gene lost 6 bases, with 13 bases spanning the gap. Germline CDR1 reads GTSNPN; CDR2 reads SVGIG (reference sequence). The CDR3 bases are TGTGCCTGGAGTGGGGATCTAGCCGGCGAGCAGTACTTC. Residues: CAWSGDLAGEQYF.

This rearrangement joins TRBV4-3 to TRBJ1-2; D is unresolved. The CDR3 is made up of 14 amino acids. V lost 4 bases and J lost 7, with 16 bases in between. Germline-derived CDR1 and CDR2 are LGHNA and YSLEER. For the CDR3, the DNA is TGCGCCAGCAGCCGGACGTCAGCAGGACCTGGCTACACCTTC. As protein: CASSRTSAGPGYTF.

The V gene is TRBV2, the J gene TRBJ2-3, with 8 bases lining up with TRBD2. From germline, CDR1 is SNHLY and CDR2 FYNNEI. With V trimmed by 5 bases and J by 4 bases, 5 bases remained unmatched. CDR3 size: 14 residues. The CDR3 sequence is CASSSGSFADTQYF. The CDR3 coding sequence is TGTGCCAGCAGTAGCGGGAGCTTCGCAGATACGCAGTATTTT.

The chain employs TRBV2 and TRBJ2-7, with a possible D match to TRBD1 (5 bases). Trimming cost V 7 bases and J 6 bases, with 13 bases left between them. From germline, CDR1 is SNHLY and CDR2 FYNNEI. The CDR3 loop spans 12 amino acids. The CDR3 loop is CASIAWGSEQYF. CDR3 coding DNA: TGTGCCAGCATCGCCTGGGGCTCCGAGCAGTACTTC.

At least ten counts were recorded for this clone. This chain links TRBV27 with TRBJ2-3, with 12 bases fitting TRBD2. Germline lookup yields CDR1 MNHEY and CDR2 SMNVEV (reference sequence). The V and J ends lost 6 bases and 2 bases, in that order; junction bases with no gene match: 6. The CDR3 is 16 residues long. CDR3 in amino acids: CASSRLAGGVTDTQYF. The CDR3 nucleotides are TGTGCCAGCAGCCGTCTAGCGGGAGGGGTCACAGATACGCAGTATTTT.

V gene TRBV21-1 combines with J gene TRBJ1-5. TRBV21-1 is designated a pseudogene. The CDR3 runs to 17 residues. The CDR3 bases are TGTGCCAGCAGCGTCGCCGACCGAAAATATAGCAATCAGCCCCAGCATTTT. Translated: CASSVADRKYSNQPQHF.

A single count supports this clone. This chain connects TRBV15 to TRBJ1-2, with D possibly being TRBD1 (6 bases). Between the trimmed V and J ends, which lost 2 bases and 7 bases, there was a span of 11 bases. This CDR3 contains 13 residues. Germline lookup yields CDR1 LNHNV and CDR2 YYDKDF (reference sequence). CDR3 sequence (DNA): TGTGCCACCAGCAGAACAGGGACTGCTGGCTACACCTTC. Residues: CATSRTGTAGYTF.

The chain joins TRBV5-1 to TRBJ1-1; no firm D call. The CDR3 loop spans 13 amino acids. Germline CDR1 SGHRS, CDR2 YFSETQ. V was cut by 5 bases and J by 1 base, with 9 bases left in between. In nucleotides, the CDR3 is TGCGCCAGCAGACCAGAGCCGAACACTGAAGCTTTCTTT. This sequence encodes CASRPEPNTEAFF.

The gene calls are TRBV27 and TRBJ1-6; TRBD1 might be the D (6 bases). The length of the CDR3 is 14 residues. CDR1 and CDR2 (germline): MNHEY, SMNVEV (reference sequence). Trimming left V 6 bases short and J 9 bases short, with 15 bases between. CDR3 coding DNA: TGTGCCAGCAGCATCACAGGGACGGGTTCACCCCTCCACTTT. Amino acid sequence: CASSITGTGSPLHF.

This chain joins TRBV14 and TRBJ1-1, with D tentatively TRBD1 (5 bases). Per the germline V gene, CDR1 is SGHDN and CDR2 is FVKESK. Trimming shortened V by 1 base and J by 10 bases, and 13 bases separated the two germline ends. The CDR3 length is 13 residues. CDR3 in amino acids: CASSQAVIQGAFF. The CDR3 nucleotides read TGTGCCAGCAGCCAAGCGGTAATCCAGGGAGCTTTCTTT.

This clone was counted a few times. This sequence joins TRBV7-8 and TRBJ1-1; D gene uncertain. Germline V lookup: CDR1 SGHVS, CDR2 FQNEAQ. The CDR3 loop spans 15 amino acids. V was shortened by 1 base and J by 5 bases, with 14 bases between the two germline ends. Here the CDR3 reads CASSLVNRETTEAFF. Here the CDR3 DNA reads TGTGCCAGCAGCTTAGTAAACCGGGAAACGACTGAAGCTTTCTTT.

V usage is TRBV7-8 and J usage is TRBJ2-7, with D maybe TRBD1 (6 bases). This CDR3 contains 14 residues. The V end was cut by 1 base, the J end by 6 bases, with 13 bases between. Germline assignment: CDR1 SGHVS and CDR2 FQNEAQ. Written as DNA, the CDR3 is TGTGCCAGCAGCTTAGGGCCCGAAGGGGGCGAGCAGTACTTC. Its translation: CASSLGPEGGEQYF. Together with reference TRBV7-8 and TRBJ2-7, the CDR3 gives the full variable domain: GAGVSQSPRYKVAKRGQDVALRCDPISGHVSLFWYQQALGQGPEFLTYFQNEAQLDKSGLPSDRFFAERPEGSVSTLKIQRTQQEDSAVYLCASSLGPEGGEQYFGPGTRLTVT.

The gene calls are TRBV5-6 and TRBJ2-1; 7 bases are a match to TRBD1. Losses at the gene ends were 1 base for V and 3 bases for J; bases not matched to a gene: 4. The germline V gene has CDR1 SGHDT and CDR2 YYEEEE. The CDR3 is 15 amino acids. Written as DNA, the CDR3 is TGTGCCAGCAGCTTGTGGGACAGAGACTACAATGAGCAGTTCTTC. Translation: CASSLWDRDYNEQFF.

This chain connects TRBV11-2 to TRBJ2-3, with TRBD1 identical over 7 bases. The J segment lost 2 bases and the V segment lost 5 bases, leaving 7 bases of the junction unmatched. CDR3 size: 15 residues. Germline CDR1 is SGHAT and CDR2 is FQNNGV. CDR3 DNA: TGTGCCAGCAGCCAGGACAGGATTTACACAGATACGCAGTATTTT. This encodes CASSQDRIYTDTQYF. The full variable domain, rest sourced from reference TRBV11-2 and TRBJ2-3, is EAGVAQSPRYKIIEKRQSVAFWCNPISGHATLYWYQQILGQGPKLLIQFQNNGVVDDSQLPKDRFSAERLKGVDSTLKIQPAKLEDSAVYLCASSQDRIYTDTQYFGPGTRLTVL.

The chain is built from TRBV5-1 and TRBJ2-1; the match to TRBD2 covers 12 bases. Germline V CDR1 and CDR2: SGHRS, YFSETQ. The CDR3 is 16 residues long. The V and J ends lost 3 bases and 4 bases, in that order; junction bases with no gene match: 5. This chain's CDR3 is CASSSTSGRGYNEQFF. CDR3 bases: TGCGCCAGCAGCTCGACTAGCGGGAGAGGGTACAATGAGCAGTTCTTC.

The chain employs TRBV10-2 and TRBJ2-3; a possible D gene is TRBD2 (6 bases). The CDR3 contains 15 residues. In germline, CDR1 is WSHSY, CDR2 SAAADI. Trimming pared 8 bases from V and 4 bases from J, leaving 19 bases between. CDR3 sequence: CASDRREQSSDTQYF. The CDR3 bases are TGCGCCAGCGACCGGAGGGAACAGAGCTCAGATACGCAGTATTTT.